The 25 T cell receptor beta chains below were found in one sample sequenced in a study of T cells in localized non-small cell lung cancer. This table comes from immunoSEQ multiplex PCR, and its TCRdb copy is limited to in-frame clones, with some not included. Found here are 5,000 or so clones, about a third of them singletons; the top ten hold roughly 8.7%. Sequenced here: lung tumor tissue, sampled before any cancer treatment. These receptors came from a male donor older than 55 with stage I squamous cell lung carcinoma.

In its sample, this clone was seen a few times. The rearrangement uses TRBV6-8 and TRBJ2-2, with TRBD1 matching 10 bases. The CDR3 length is 17 residues. V lost 5 bases and J lost 2; bases outside the gene matches: 8. Germline lookup yields CDR1 MNHGY and CDR2 SAAAGT. CDR3 residues: CASSAQGQGVNTGELFF. DNA for the CDR3: TGTGCCAGCAGTGCCCAAGGACAGGGGGTAAACACCGGGGAGCTGTTTTTT.

The CDR3 nucleotides are TGTGCCTGGAGTGTACAGGGAGATGAGCAGTACTTC. Its translation is CAWSVQGDEQYF. This rearrangement joins TRBV30 to TRBJ2-7, with a tentative D call TRBD1 (6 bases). CDR1 is GTSNPN, CDR2 SVGIG, per germline (reference sequence). Between the trimmed V and J ends, which lost 0 bases and 7 bases, there was a span of 10 bases. The CDR3 length is 12 residues.

The chain carries TRBV19 and TRBJ1-6; D remains ambiguous. V was trimmed by 2 bases and J by 10 bases, leaving 6 bases between them. CDR1 is LNHDA, CDR2 SQIVND, per germline (reference sequence). The CDR3 covers 12 residues. As DNA, the CDR3 is TGTGCCAGTAGTATATTGAAATCACCCCTCCACTTT. This translates into CASSILKSPLHF.

This clone has a handful of counts. This rearrangement joins TRBV18 to TRBJ1-4, with TRBD1 as a possible D gene (5 bases). Germline V gene lookup returns CDR1 KGHSH and CDR2 LQKENI. With 3 bases removed from V and 5 bases from J, the gap between germline ends came to 13 bases. The CDR3 consists of 15 residues. CDR3 bases: TGTGCCAGCTCACCCATTGGGGCTGACAATGAAAAACTGTTTTTT. Its translation: CASSPIGADNEKLFF.

This clone occurred a few times. The genes are TRBV10-3 and TRBJ2-1; 8 nucleotides match TRBD2. In germline, CDR1 is ENHRY, CDR2 SYGVKD. CDR3 size: 15 residues. J gave up 8 bases and V 6 bases, and 12 bases lay outside the gene matches. DNA for the CDR3: TGTGCCATCAGAGAATTCGGGACTAGTGTCGATGAGCAGTTCTTC. Protein sequence: CAIREFGTSVDEQFF.

The V call is TRBV19, the J call TRBJ1-3, with 7 bases fitting TRBD1. The CDR3 loop spans 16 amino acids. The germline V gene encodes CDR1 LNHDA and CDR2 SQIVND (reference sequence). V trimming: 6 bases; J trimming: 2 bases; junction bases outside the gene matches: 10. CDR3 loop: CASSPRGKGTGNTIYF. The CDR3 DNA is TGTGCCAGTAGCCCCAGGGGGAAAGGGACTGGAAACACCATATATTTT. The full variable domain, with the rest looked up from reference TRBV19 and TRBJ1-3, is DGGITQSPKYLFRKEGQNVTLSCEQNLNHDAMYWYRQDPGQGLRLIYYSQIVNDFQKGDIAEGYSVSREKKESFPLTVTSAQKNPTAFYLCASSPRGKGTGNTIYFGEGSWLTVV.

This clone showed up just a few times. V is TRBV11-1 and J is TRBJ2-5; 8 bases match TRBD1. CDR1 is SGHAT and CDR2 is FQDESV in the germline V gene (reference sequence). CDR3 size: 15 residues. Trimming cost V 5 bases and J 5 bases; bases outside gene matches: 10. The CDR3 bases are TGTGCCAGCAGCCTATTGGACAGGGAAGTCGAGACCCAGTACTTC. Its translation: CASSLLDREVETQYF.

This chain connects TRBV28 to TRBJ2-4; D might be TRBD1 (5 bases). The CDR3 consists of 13 residues. Germline lookup yields CDR1 MDHEN and CDR2 SYDVKM. V was pared by 4 bases and J by 8 bases, with 12 bases between. CDR3 loop: CASSYQGRDIQYF. CDR3 nucleotides: TGTGCCAGCAGTTACCAGGGAAGGGACATTCAGTACTTC. Complete variable domain (other parts from reference TRBV28 and TRBJ2-4): DVKVTQSSRYLVKRTGEKVFLECVQDMDHENMFWYRQDPGLGLRLIYFSYDVKMKEKGDIPEGYSVSREKKERFSLILESASTNQTSMYLCASSYQGRDIQYFGAGTRLSVL.

This clone was recorded a few times. This chain joins TRBV7-6 and TRBJ2-7, with TRBD2 matching over 7 bases. The germline V gene has CDR1 SGHVS and CDR2 FNYEAQ. The V and J ends lost 4 bases and 2 bases, in that order; junction bases with no gene match: 5. CDR3 length: 14 amino acids. CDR3 coding DNA: TGTGCCAGCAGCTCCCCGGGGGGACCCTACGAGCAGTACTTC. Its translation: CASSSPGGPYEQYF.

There are a few counts of this clone. The chain has TRBV27 and TRBJ2-2; D not certain. Deletions cut 11 bases from V and 6 bases from J, with 16 bases between. Germline V gene sequence: CDR1 MNHEY, CDR2 SMNVEV (reference sequence). CDR3 length: 13 residues. Written as DNA, the CDR3 is TGTGCCTGCACGGGTTTTTCTTCCGGGGAGCTGTTTTTT. Translating it yields CACTGFSSGELFF.

The gene calls are TRBV29-1 and TRBJ1-1; D is unclear. The germline CDR1 and CDR2 sequences are SQVTM and ANQGSEA. Trimming shortened V by 6 bases and J by 0 bases, and 11 bases separated the two germline ends. The CDR3 has 13 amino acids. CDR3 DNA sequence: TGCAGCGTCGCGGGGTTGGTGAACACTGAAGCTTTCTTT. This codes for CSVAGLVNTEAFF.

The sample holds a few counts of this clone. This chain uses TRBV28 with TRBJ2-3; D perhaps matches TRBD2 (7 bases). Deletions cut 2 bases from V and 4 bases from J, with 19 bases between. The CDR3 is made up of 17 amino acids. The germline V gene has CDR1 MDHEN and CDR2 SYDVKM. CDR3 nucleotides: TGTGCCAGCAGTTTACCCCCGTTCGTGGGGGGGCCAGATACGCAGTATTTT. Its protein is CASSLPPFVGGPDTQYF.

This clone was seen only a few times. The V call is TRBV18, the J call TRBJ1-3; no definite D call. This CDR3 is 16 amino acids long. CDR1 KGHSH and CDR2 LQKENI come from the germline V gene. The V end was cut by 3 bases, the J end by 0 bases, with 12 bases between. Written as DNA, the CDR3 is TGTGCCAGCTCACCTCTCGATGCGAGCTCTGGAAACACCATATATTTT. Translated, it gives CASSPLDASSGNTIYF.

V gene TRBV6-8 combines with J gene TRBJ1-5; D is possibly TRBD1 (5 bases). Germline CDR1 reads MNHGY; CDR2 reads SAAAGT. There are 12 residues in the CDR3. Trimming cost V 0 bases and J 11 bases, with 8 bases left between them. CDR3 DNA: TGTGCCAGCAGTTACTCCGACAGTTCCCAGCATTTT. It encodes CASSYSDSSQHF.

By share, this clone counts as large (0.1 to 1%). The rearrangement uses TRBV11-3 and TRBJ1-4; 8 bases are a match to TRBD1. The germline CDR1 and CDR2 sequences are SGHNT and YENEEA. The CDR3 is 19 amino acids. V lost 4 bases and J lost 2; bases outside the gene matches: 15. CDR3 in DNA: TGTGCCAGCAGCTCAAGGGGTACAGGGGGAGCCGGCACTAATGAAAAACTGTTTTTT. Protein: CASSSRGTGGAGTNEKLFF.

This clone was seen a handful of times. The chain recombines TRBV11-3 with TRBJ2-1; 9 positions match TRBD2. From germline, CDR1 is SGHNT and CDR2 YENEEA. The CDR3 sequence is 15 residues long. Unmatched junction bases numbered 6, after V lost 2 bases and J lost 7 bases. CDR3 residues: CASSLSRGGRNEQFF. In nucleotides, the CDR3 is TGTGCCAGCAGCTTATCGCGGGGGGGCCGGAATGAGCAGTTCTTC.

This clone turned up a few times. This chain uses TRBV9 with TRBJ2-3; D call uncertain. Germline CDR1 SGDLS, CDR2 YYNGEE. Trimming took 0 bases from V and 0 from J, leaving 8 bases between them. The CDR3 covers 15 residues. The DNA of the CDR3 is TGTGCCAGCAGCGTAGCGGCCTCTAGCACAGATACGCAGTATTTT. Amino acid sequence: CASSVAASSTDTQYF.

The gene calls are TRBV19 and TRBJ2-5, with 14 nucleotides matching TRBD2. This CDR3 has 17 amino acids. V was pared by 4 bases and J by 3 bases, with 7 bases of the junction left unmatched. Germline CDR1 and CDR2: LNHDA and SQIVND (reference sequence). CDR3 sequence: CASSTWTSGGFEETQYF. Written as DNA, the CDR3 is TGTGCCAGTAGTACCTGGACTAGCGGGGGGTTTGAAGAGACCCAGTACTTC.

The chain carries TRBV19 and TRBJ2-7, with 9 bases aligning to TRBD1. After removal of 6 bases from V and 2 bases from J, the junction contained 2 bases not matched to a gene. The CDR3 contains 13 residues. The V gene's germline CDR1 is LNHDA and CDR2 SQIVND (reference sequence). The CDR3 loop is CASRGTGPYEQYF. CDR3 sequence (DNA): TGTGCCAGTAGAGGGACAGGGCCCTACGAGCAGTACTTC.

The rearrangement links TRBV28 to TRBJ1-4; maybe TRBD1 (5 bases). The CDR3 loop spans 15 amino acids. CDR1 and CDR2 from the germline V gene are MDHEN and SYDVKM. Trimming took 6 bases from V and 8 from J, leaving 19 bases between them. The CDR3 nucleotides read TGTGCCAGCAGCTCGCCAGCGAAGGGGCGGGAAAAACTGTTTTTT. Translated: CASSSPAKGREKLFF.

This clone has more than one count but fewer than ten. V is TRBV11-1 and J is TRBJ1-2; 8 nucleotides align to TRBD1. The CDR3 runs to 14 residues. Germline V gene data show CDR1 as SGHAT and CDR2 as FQDESV (reference sequence). With V trimmed by 5 bases and J by 8 bases, 10 bases remained unmatched. CDR3 sequence: CASSMRQGARGYTF. The CDR3 coding sequence is TGTGCCAGCAGCATGCGGCAGGGGGCACGAGGCTACACCTTC.

This clone appeared a few times. The chain recombines TRBV12-5 with TRBJ1-6; D is ambiguous. V lost 7 bases and J lost 5, with 6 bases in between. CDR1 is LGHNT and CDR2 is FRNRAP in the germline V gene. The CDR3 has 12 amino acids. CDR3 residues: CASALNNSPLHF. The CDR3 DNA reads as TGTGCTAGTGCACTCAATAATTCACCCCTCCACTTT.

The chain is built from TRBV30 and TRBJ1-5; D gene uncertain. The ends were cut back, 2 bases at V and 1 base at J, with 9 bases in the middle. From germline, CDR1 is GTSNPN and CDR2 SVGIG (reference sequence). CDR3 length: 14 residues. The CDR3 loop is CAWSLGRSNQPQHF. CDR3 nucleotides: TGTGCCTGGAGTTTGGGCAGAAGCAATCAGCCCCAGCATTTT.

The V gene is TRBV29-1, the J gene TRBJ2-5; D assignment may be TRBD1 or TRBD2 (6 bases each). The length of the CDR3 is 12 residues. Germline-derived CDR1 and CDR2 are SQVTM and ANQGSEA. V dropped 8 bases and J dropped 4 bases, with 14 bases sitting between them. The CDR3 nucleotides read TGCAGCTGCGACCGGGGGCGAGAGACCCAGTACTTC. This encodes CSCDRGRETQYF.

This sequence joins TRBV15 and TRBJ1-2; the match to TRBD1 covers 10 bases. Unmatched junction bases numbered 9, after V lost 3 bases and J lost 8 bases. CDR1 is LNHNV and CDR2 is YYDKDF in the germline V gene (reference sequence). The CDR3 has 15 residues. CDR3 sequence (DNA): TGTGCCACCAGCAGGGATGGGACAGGGGATGGCGGCTACACCTTC. It encodes CATSRDGTGDGGYTF.